Below are 13 T cell receptor beta chains sequenced from a single sample in a study of T cell repertoires in cytomegalovirus infection. Each CDR3 protein gets one entry after TCRdb re-called the reads with MiXCR. This table has more than 400,000 distinct CDR3 sequences, around a quarter appearing once. The sequenced material came from PBMCs. The receptors were gathered from a human donor in good health (CMV status not recorded). Some clones in this sample may be carry-over from other donors' samples.

This chain joins TRBV18 and TRBJ1-3; D is ambiguous. This CDR3 has 15 amino acids. CDR1 KGHSH and CDR2 LQKENI come from the germline V gene. The V end was cut by 3 bases, the J end by 0 bases, with 9 bases between. CDR3 bases: TGTGCCAGCTCACCCCAGGACTTCTCTGGAAACACCATATATTTT. This gives the protein CASSPQDFSGNTIYF.

The chain employs TRBV30 and TRBJ1-5; TRBD1 agrees at 8 bases. The J segment lost 10 bases and the V segment lost 3 bases, leaving 11 bases of the junction unmatched. CDR1 and CDR2 from the germline V gene are GTSNPN and SVGIG (reference sequence). This CDR3 has 14 amino acids. The CDR3 here is CAWRNGQGVGPQHF. In DNA form, the CDR3 reads TGTGCCTGGAGGAACGGACAGGGAGTTGGACCCCAGCATTTT.

The chain employs TRBV12-3 or TRBV12-4 and TRBJ2-1, with 12 bases lining up with TRBD2. V lost 3 bases and J lost 9; bases outside the gene matches: 21. This CDR3 spans 20 amino acids. CDR3 in amino acids: CASSLPRVTATSGRRVEQFF. CDR3 nucleotides: TGTGCCAGCAGTTTGCCACGGGTAACCGCGACTAGCGGGAGAAGGGTTGAGCAGTTCTTC.

A few counts support this clonotype. V and J are TRBV7-9 and TRBJ2-1, with 11 bases matching TRBD2. CDR3 length equals 16 residues. Looked up from germline, CDR1 is SEHNR and CDR2 is FQNEAQ (reference sequence). V was clipped by 3 bases and J by 7 bases; unmatched bases: 8. The CDR3 nucleotides are TGTGCCAGCAGCTTCTTAGCGGGAGGGGGTGGGAATGAGCAGTTCTTC. This gives the protein CASSFLAGGGGNEQFF.

In nucleotides, the CDR3 is TGTGCCAGCAGTGACAGGGTCTCCTACAATGAGCAGTTCTTC. Encoded protein: CASSDRVSYNEQFF. V gene TRBV27 combines with J gene TRBJ2-1; 7 bases are a match to TRBD1. The CDR3 extends over 14 amino acids. The V gene's germline CDR1 is MNHEY and CDR2 SMNVEV (reference sequence). With V trimmed by 5 bases and J by 0 bases, 1 base remained unmatched.

The gene calls are TRBV6-9 and TRBJ1-1, with D perhaps matching TRBD1 (6 bases). The CDR3 covers 21 residues. V was trimmed by 7 bases and J by 0 bases, leaving 33 bases between them. Germline V gene lookup returns CDR1 MNHGY and CDR2 SVAAGI. The CDR3 loop is CASTLLQGFRHFGGLNTEAFF. The CDR3 DNA reads as TGTGCCAGCACCCTTCTTCAGGGTTTTCGTCACTTTGGGGGCCTGAACACTGAAGCTTTCTTT.

The chain recombines TRBV28 with TRBJ2-1; no firm D call. CDR1 MDHEN and CDR2 SYDVKM come from the germline V gene. CDR3 length: 12 residues. Trimming pared 2 bases from V and 10 bases from J, leaving 9 bases between. CDR3 nucleotides: TGTGCCAGCAGTTTAAGGGTGGGGGAGCAGTTCTTC. This encodes CASSLRVGEQFF.

The CDR3 DNA sequence: TGCAGTGCCGGACACCTCGCCTATGGCTACACCTTC. Encoded protein: CSAGHLAYGYTF. The V and J genes are TRBV20-1 and TRBJ1-2; tentatively, D is TRBD1 (5 bases). The V gene lost 6 bases and the J gene lost 4 bases, with 12 bases spanning the gap. The CDR3 has 12 amino acids. The V gene's germline CDR1 is DFQATT and CDR2 SNEGSKA (reference sequence).

This clonotype appeared a few times. The rearrangement links TRBV20-1 to TRBJ1-6, with a possible D match to TRBD1 (5 bases). The CDR3 sequence is 16 residues long. In germline, CDR1 is DFQATT, CDR2 SNEGSKA (reference sequence). V was pared by 0 bases and J by 7 bases, with 16 bases between. CDR3 in amino acids: CSARDGRALQNSPLHF. The CDR3 DNA follows: TGCAGTGCTAGAGATGGCAGGGCGCTACAGAATTCACCCCTCCACTTT.

Only a few counts were recorded for this clonotype. CDR3 nucleotide sequence: TGTGCCAGCAGTAAGGGAGGCAGAGACTACGAGCAGTACTTC. Its protein product is CASSKGGRDYEQYF. The genes are TRBV28 and TRBJ2-7; D is possibly TRBD2 (6 bases). The germline gives CDR1 MDHEN, CDR2 SYDVKM. The V end was cut by 5 bases, the J end by 3 bases, with 14 bases between. This CDR3 spans 14 amino acids.

The chain has TRBV18 and TRBJ1-5; D gene uncertain. The CDR3 has 13 amino acids. V dropped 3 bases and J dropped 5 bases, with 8 bases sitting between them. Germline CDR1 reads KGHSH; CDR2 reads LQKENI. The CDR3, as DNA: TGTGCCAGCTCACCCACAAGGCATCAGCCCCAGCATTTT. It is translated as CASSPTRHQPQHF.

The chain joins TRBV29-1 to TRBJ2-5, with 11 nucleotides matching TRBD2. The trim removed 6 bases at V and 3 bases at J, leaving 3 bases unmatched. The CDR3 covers 13 residues. Germline V gene lookup returns CDR1 SQVTM and CDR2 ANQGSEA. CDR3 region: CSVSLAGEETQYF. CDR3 bases: TGCAGCGTATCACTAGCGGGAGAAGAGACCCAGTACTTC.

CDR3 in DNA: TGTGCCAGCAGTGAATACACCCCCCGCACAGATACGCAGTATTTT. This encodes CASSEYTPRTDTQYF. The chain employs TRBV25-1 and TRBJ2-3; D not resolved. The V end lost 0 bases, the J end lost 1 base, and 8 bases lay between the germline ends. The germline CDR1 and CDR2 sequences are MGHDK and SYGVNS. CDR3 length: 15 amino acids.